Below, 21 T cell receptor beta chains from the same sample are listed, as sequenced in a study of cytomegalovirus exposure and HLA in healthy donors. Both 60 Vbeta primers and 13 Jbeta primers went into the PCR. Sequencing used immunoSEQ multiplex PCR; TCRdb keeps in-frame clones, though not all of them. Seen here are approximately 170,000 clones, over 70% observed once, and the top ten hold roughly 6.4%. The specimen was PBMCs. Receptor source: a woman aged 40 to 49 in good health and CMV-seropositive.

The rearrangement links TRBV19 to TRBJ2-2; 7 bases fit TRBD2. CDR1 is LNHDA, CDR2 SQIVND, per germline (reference sequence). The ends lost 4 bases at V and 4 bases at J; junction bases unmatched: 6. This CDR3 is 15 amino acids long. The CDR3 spells CASSTGLAGTGELFF. DNA for the CDR3: TGTGCCAGTAGTACGGGATTAGCGGGCACCGGGGAGCTGTTTTTT.

V gene TRBV6-5 combines with J gene TRBJ2-7, with D possibly matching TRBD2 (6 bases). The CDR3 extends over 14 amino acids. The V end lost 5 bases, the J end lost 7 bases, and 18 bases lay between the germline ends. Germline lookup yields CDR1 MNHEY and CDR2 SVGAGI. CDR3 DNA: TGTGCCAGCAGTGGGGGGACGGGGACCCGGGAGCAGTACTTC. Translated, it gives CASSGGTGTREQYF.

The chain is built from TRBV19 and TRBJ1-2; tentative D call: TRBD1 (5 bases). Trimming pared 4 bases from V and 5 bases from J, leaving 5 bases between. This CDR3 is 11 amino acids long. Per germline, CDR1 LNHDA and CDR2 SQIVND (reference sequence). The CDR3 region is CASSRQYGYTF. CDR3 coding DNA: TGTGCCAGTAGTAGACAGTATGGCTACACCTTC.

This chain links TRBV5-1 with TRBJ1-4, with a possible D match to TRBD1 (5 bases). Deletions cut 1 base from V and 14 bases from J, with 21 bases between. Germline V gene sequence: CDR1 SGHRS, CDR2 YFSETQ. The CDR3 runs 15 residues. The CDR3 region is CASSLLGEIQGVLFF. The CDR3 nucleotides are TGCGCCAGCAGCTTGTTAGGGGAAATCCAGGGCGTGCTGTTTTTT.

Of note for this clone: One end of the junction fails to match germline, which may point to a read error. Written as DNA, the CDR3 is TGTGCCAGCAGTGAGAGGAGGTCTGGGGCCAACGTCCTGACTTTC. Translation gives CASSERRSGANVLTF. The chain combines TRBV10-3 with TRBJ2-6; weak D call: TRBD2 (5 bases). From germline, CDR1 is ENHRY and CDR2 SYGVKD. The CDR3 extends over 15 amino acids.

V and J are TRBV6-1 and TRBJ1-2; 9 bases map to TRBD1. The V segment lost 5 bases and the J segment 3 bases; nucleotides outside the gene matches: 7. This CDR3 region has 15 residues. Germline V CDR1 and CDR2: MNHNS, SASEGT. CDR3 amino acids: CASSKTRTGDYGYTF. Written as DNA, the CDR3 is TGTGCCAGCAGTAAAACGCGGACAGGGGACTATGGCTACACCTTC.

DNA for the CDR3: TGTGCCAGCAGCTCTCGGATCAGGTACCAAGAGACCCAGTACTTC. This sequence encodes CASSSRIRYQETQYF. V usage is TRBV7-8 and J usage is TRBJ2-5, with D unresolved. V was clipped by 4 bases and J by 0 bases, with 12 bases between them. CDR1 is SGHVS, CDR2 FQNEAQ, per germline. The CDR3 totals 15 residues.

Comments on this clone: This may be a read error: a much more frequent sequence differs by one nucleotide. Other DNA sequences of this sample code for an identical CDR3. CDR3 DNA: TGCGCCAGCAGCCCGCTAGCGGGGGTTTACAATGAGCAGTTCTTC. This encodes CASSPLAGVYNEQFF. The chain combines TRBV4-1 with TRBJ2-1, with 10 positions matching TRBD2. Trimming took 4 bases from V and 4 from J; bases not matched to a gene: 4. This CDR3 spans 15 amino acids. The germline V gene encodes CDR1 MGHRA and CDR2 YSYEKL.

The chain links TRBV9 to TRBJ2-7; D is perhaps TRBD2 (5 bases). Germline-derived CDR1 and CDR2 are SGDLS and YYNGEE. The CDR3 has 14 residues. Trimming took 0 bases from V and 3 from J, leaving 10 bases between them. Here the CDR3 DNA reads TGTGCCAGCAGCGTAGGCGCGGGTGTCTACGAGCAGTACTTC. Amino acids: CASSVGAGVYEQYF.

The J gene is TRBJ2-5, the V gene TRBV2, with TRBD1 matching over 9 bases. V lost 5 bases to trimming and J lost 2 bases; unmatched junction nucleotides: 6. The germline V gene encodes CDR1 SNHLY and CDR2 FYNNEI. The CDR3 is 15 residues long. The CDR3 region has the DNA TGTGCCAGCAGTCACCGGGACAGGGCTCAAGAGACCCAGTACTTC. It yields the protein CASSHRDRAQETQYF. Full variable domain (remainder filled in from reference TRBV2 and TRBJ2-5): EPEVTQTPSHQVTQMGQEVILRCVPISNHLYFYWYRQILGQKVEFLVSFYNNEISEKSEIFDDQFSVERPDGSNFTLKIRSTKLEDSAMYFCASSHRDRAQETQYFGPGTRLLVL.

The chain carries TRBV5-1 and TRBJ1-4; 7 bases are a match to TRBD1. V shed 4 bases and J 3 bases; nucleotides not matched to a gene: 6. CDR1 is SGHRS, CDR2 YFSETQ, per germline. The CDR3 totals 15 residues. CDR3 sequence (DNA): TGCGCCAGCAGCCCCGGACAGGTTGCTAATGAAAAACTGTTTTTT. Translation: CASSPGQVANEKLFF.

The chain couples TRBV4-1 to TRBJ1-4, with a possible D match to TRBD1 (5 bases). Germline V gene sequence: CDR1 MGHRA, CDR2 YSYEKL. Trimming removed 1 base at V and 5 bases at J, with 11 bases between. The CDR3 contains 15 residues. The CDR3 region is CASSQVPTANEKLFF. The CDR3 DNA is TGCGCCAGCAGCCAAGTTCCGACAGCAAATGAAAAACTGTTTTTT.

The rearrangement uses TRBV4-2 and TRBJ1-5; D remains unclear. The CDR3 is made up of 15 amino acids. Per germline, CDR1 LGHNA and CDR2 YNFKEQ. V was trimmed by 0 bases and J by 0 bases, leaving 6 bases between them. CDR3 region: CASSQDQASNQPQHF. In DNA, the CDR3 is TGTGCCAGCAGCCAAGATCAAGCTAGCAATCAGCCCCAGCATTTT.

The V and J genes are TRBV7-9 and TRBJ1-1; unclear D gene. The CDR3 has 13 amino acids. V dropped 5 bases and J dropped 1 base, with 8 bases sitting between them. Germline V gene lookup returns CDR1 SEHNR and CDR2 FQNEAQ (reference sequence). The CDR3 sequence is CASSTSGNTEAFF. The CDR3 DNA reads as TGTGCCAGCAGCACCTCGGGGAACACTGAAGCTTTCTTT.

The chain recombines TRBV6-1 with TRBJ1-4; no reliable D call. Deletions cut 1 base from V and 8 bases from J, with 11 bases between. CDR1 and CDR2 from the germline V gene are MNHNS and SASEGT. The CDR3 has 14 amino acids. The CDR3 sequence: CASSEVGSREKLFF. The CDR3 bases are TGTGCCAGCAGTGAAGTCGGGAGTCGGGAAAAACTGTTTTTT.

V gene TRBV5-1 combines with J gene TRBJ1-1; the D gene is possibly TRBD1 (6 bases). The V and J ends lost 2 bases and 7 bases respectively, with 15 bases between them. Germline values: CDR1 SGHRS, CDR2 YFSETQ. The CDR3 sequence is 14 residues long. The CDR3 here is CASSFGQIFNEAFF. The CDR3 nucleotides are TGCGCCAGCAGCTTCGGACAGATTTTTAATGAAGCTTTCTTT.

V usage is TRBV2 and J usage is TRBJ1-5, with TRBD1 as a possible D gene (5 bases). The V and J ends lost 6 bases and 2 bases respectively, with 17 bases between them. CDR3 size: 16 residues. Looked up from germline, CDR1 is SNHLY and CDR2 is FYNNEI. In DNA, the CDR3 is TGTGCCAGCAGGGACATTGCTCTCATTGGCAATCAGCCCCAGCATTTT. This codes for CASRDIALIGNQPQHF.

The rearrangement links TRBV6-6 to TRBJ1-2; 7 bases fit TRBD1. The germline V gene encodes CDR1 MNHNY and CDR2 SVGAGI (reference sequence). V lost 2 bases, J lost 4 bases, and 7 bases stayed unmatched. The CDR3 runs 15 residues. CDR3 nucleotides: TGTGCCAGCAGTTACGACAGGGATTCCATCTATGGCTACACCTTC. Translating it yields CASSYDRDSIYGYTF.

The chain recombines TRBV15 with TRBJ2-7, with 8 bases identical to TRBD1. The CDR3 has 15 residues. The germline V gene has CDR1 LNHNV and CDR2 YYDKDF (reference sequence). V lost 1 base and J lost 3; bases outside the gene matches: 5. The chain's CDR3 is CATSRVGTGVYEQYF. The DNA of the CDR3 is TGTGCCACCAGCAGAGTGGGGACAGGAGTCTACGAGCAGTACTTC.

The chain carries TRBV15 and TRBJ2-7; TRBD1 aligns across 7 bases. The trim removed 8 bases at V and 3 bases at J, leaving 10 bases unmatched. The CDR3 has 14 residues. Germline V gene lookup returns CDR1 LNHNV and CDR2 YYDKDF (reference sequence). Here the CDR3 reads CATPPRDRYYEQYF. CDR3 nucleotides: TGTGCCACCCCCCCCCGGGACAGATACTACGAGCAGTACTTC.

The rearrangement joins TRBV6-5 to TRBJ1-1, with 8 bases lining up with TRBD1. Germline assignment: CDR1 MNHEY and CDR2 SVGAGI. The V and J ends lost 6 bases and 1 base, in that order; junction bases with no gene match: 10. This CDR3 is 16 amino acids long. The CDR3 sequence is CASSYGPTGANTEAFF. CDR3 nucleotides: TGTGCCAGCAGCTACGGGCCGACAGGGGCGAACACTGAAGCTTTCTTT.